The 24 T cell receptor beta chains reported below all come from one sample, sequenced in a study of T cells in Graves' hyperthyroidism and ophthalmopathy. Regions amplified from RNA transcripts were the TCR beta CDR3 regions. During a first-round RT-PCR of the TCR CDR3, the HTBI primer set was used. In TCRdb, the multiplex PCR reads were re-called with MiXCR into one record per CDR3 protein. The table includes hundreds of thousands of distinct CDR3 sequences, 38% detected once. The sample consisted of blood. The receptors stem from a man aged 18-30 years with Graves' hyperthyroidism.

This chain uses TRBV25-1 with TRBJ1-2; D gene ambiguous. Between the trimmed V and J ends, which lost 4 bases and 0 bases, there was a span of 9 bases. CDR1 is MGHDK and CDR2 is SYGVNS in the germline V gene. This CDR3 region has 14 residues. CDR3 loop: CASSGLTANYGYTF. In DNA form, the CDR3 reads TGTGCCAGCAGTGGCCTTACAGCTAACTATGGCTACACCTTC.

As concerns this clonotype: One end of the junction fails to match germline, which may point to a read error. V and J are TRBV7-3 and TRBJ2-7, with 9 bases fitting TRBD1. CDR3 size: 13 residues. Per the germline V gene, CDR1 is SGHTA and CDR2 is FQGTGA. The CDR3 loop is CASSRDRDNEQYF. The CDR3 nucleotides read TGCGCCAGCAGCCGGGACAGGGACAACGAGCAGTACTTC.

The sample holds many counts of this clonotype. The chain combines TRBV25-1 with TRBJ1-1, with 10 bases identical to TRBD1. With 8 bases clipped from V and 4 bases from J, the junction kept 4 bases outside the gene matches. CDR3 size: 13 residues. Germline assignment: CDR1 MGHDK and CDR2 SYGVNS. CDR3 DNA sequence: TGTGCCAGCGTGGGACAGGGGACCACTGAAGCTTTCTTT. Its translation: CASVGQGTTEAFF.

This clonotype has only a few counts. Given a much more abundant clone one base away, this may be a read error. This chain links TRBV7-8 with TRBJ2-2; the D gene is possibly TRBD1 (6 bases). CDR1 and CDR2 from the germline V gene are SGHVS and FQNEAQ. Trimming removed 6 bases from V and 1 base from J, with 9 bases in between. The CDR3 loop spans 14 amino acids. CDR3 DNA: TGTGCCAGCAGACCGGACAGGAACACCGGGGAGCTGTTTTTT. Its translation: CASRPDRNTGELFF.

The chain has TRBV19 and TRBJ1-5; 7 positions agree with TRBD1. CDR1 is LNHDA and CDR2 is SQIVND in the germline V gene (reference sequence). This CDR3 has 15 residues. V lost 8 bases, J lost 2 bases, and 9 bases stayed unmatched. The DNA for the CDR3 is TGTGCCAGTGCAACAGGGGTGGCGGGCAATCAGCCCCAGCATTTT. Protein: CASATGVAGNQPQHF.

In this sample, this clonotype turned up many times. V usage is TRBV7-8 and J usage is TRBJ2-7; D tentatively reads TRBD1 or TRBD2 (6 bases each). V was cut by 5 bases and J by 3 bases, with 14 bases left in between. In germline, CDR1 is SGHVS, CDR2 FQNEAQ. This CDR3 is 14 amino acids long. CDR3 loop: CASSPSGGGYEQYF. The CDR3 coding sequence is TGTGCCAGCAGCCCCTCCGGGGGCGGCTACGAGCAGTACTTC.

The J gene is TRBJ1-6, the V gene TRBV2; tentative D call: TRBD1 (6 bases). There are 15 residues in the CDR3. Germline assignment: CDR1 SNHLY and CDR2 FYNNEI. Between the trimmed V and J ends, which lost 8 bases and 11 bases, there was a span of 22 bases. The CDR3: CASSPRGRGAAPLHF. CDR3 sequence (DNA): TGTGCCAGCTCACCAAGGGGCAGGGGCGCGGCACCCCTCCACTTT.

The chain joins TRBV20-1 to TRBJ1-5; maybe TRBD1 (5 bases). CDR3 length equals 15 residues. CDR1 DFQATT and CDR2 SNEGSKA come from the germline V gene (reference sequence). The germline V and J ends were trimmed by 4 bases and 9 bases, with 22 bases remaining between them. The CDR3 DNA sequence: TGCAGTGCTACGTGGATGGGGGGTGGAGGGAGGCCCCAGCATTTT. Translation: CSATWMGGGGRPQHF.

This clonotype was picked up a small number of times. V and J are TRBV4-3 and TRBJ1-5; no clear D. Trimming shortened V by 4 bases and J by 7 bases, and 11 bases separated the two germline ends. CDR3 size: 13 residues. Per the germline V gene, CDR1 is LGHNA and CDR2 is YSLEER. In DNA form, the CDR3 reads TGCGCCAGCAGCCCTCAGCCGGACCAGCCCCAGCATTTT. Its translation: CASSPQPDQPQHF.

This clonotype was found many times. This chain joins TRBV7-9 and TRBJ1-1; D is uncertain. Germline V CDR1 and CDR2: SEHNR, FQNEAQ (reference sequence). This CDR3 is built from 14 residues. V gave up 0 bases and J gave up 6 bases, with 11 bases separating them. The CDR3 here is CASSLAEVRAEAFF. CDR3 sequence (DNA): TGTGCCAGCAGCTTAGCGGAGGTACGGGCTGAAGCTTTCTTT.

This clonotype appeared many times. The chain employs TRBV7-9 and TRBJ1-4, with a weak D call TRBD1 (6 bases). This CDR3 contains 15 residues. Germline CDR1 is SEHNR and CDR2 is FQNEAQ (reference sequence). V gave up 5 bases and J gave up 8 bases, with 18 bases separating them. The CDR3 DNA follows: TGTGCCAGCAGCCCCCTACCAGGGGCGGCGGAAAAACTGTTTTTT. Translation: CASSPLPGAAEKLFF.

The table lists this clonotype with many counts. V gene TRBV19 combines with J gene TRBJ2-2; the D gene could be TRBD1 or TRBD2 (5 bases each). CDR3 length: 13 residues. V gave up 8 bases and J gave up 6 bases, with 13 bases separating them. Germline V CDR1 and CDR2: LNHDA, SQIVND (reference sequence). CDR3 sequence: CASDSSRAGELFF. CDR3 bases: TGTGCCAGTGACAGTTCGAGGGCCGGGGAGCTGTTTTTT.

The V call is TRBV10-2, the J call TRBJ1-6, with TRBD1 identical over 9 bases. The CDR3 runs 15 residues. Germline trimming cut 3 bases from V and 7 bases from J; bases unmatched to any gene: 4. CDR1 is WSHSY, CDR2 SAAADI, per germline. The CDR3 DNA reads TGCGCCAGCAGTGAAGGGGACAGGGCCAATTCACCCCTCCACTTT. This translates into CASSEGDRANSPLHF.

This clonotype came up a few times. V gene TRBV19 combines with J gene TRBJ2-7; D is possibly TRBD2 (6 bases). This CDR3 region has 15 residues. V was pared by 0 bases and J by 0 bases, with 9 bases between. Germline CDR1 LNHDA, CDR2 SQIVND (reference sequence). CDR3 region: CASSIEAGSSYEQYF. The CDR3 DNA reads TGTGCCAGTAGTATAGAGGCGGGAAGCTCCTACGAGCAGTACTTC.

The chain links TRBV10-3 to TRBJ1-4, with D uncertain. Between the trimmed V and J ends, which lost 1 base and 7 bases, there was a span of 7 bases. The CDR3 is made up of 13 amino acids. Germline V gene data show CDR1 as ENHRY and CDR2 as SYGVKD. CDR3 DNA sequence: TGTGCCATCAGTGAGTGGGATCGTGAAAAACTGTTTTTT. This encodes CAISEWDREKLFF.

The chain carries TRBV2 and TRBJ2-7, with D perhaps being TRBD1 or TRBD2 (5 bases each). The CDR3 spans 12 residues. Trimming stripped 1 base from V and 6 bases from J, with 7 bases between. Germline values: CDR1 SNHLY, CDR2 FYNNEI. This CDR3 is CASSEEGPEQYF. DNA for the CDR3: TGTGCCAGCAGTGAAGAGGGACCCGAGCAGTACTTC.

This clonotype was seen at least ten times. The chain is built from TRBV29-1 and TRBJ1-1; D unresolved. V lost 6 bases to trimming and J lost 6 bases, with 11 bases between them. The CDR3 extends over 11 amino acids. Germline V gene lookup returns CDR1 SQVTM and CDR2 ANQGSEA. The CDR3 reads CSVELLAEAFF. The CDR3 region has the DNA TGCAGCGTCGAGCTACTTGCTGAAGCTTTCTTT.

V usage is TRBV29-1 and J usage is TRBJ2-2, with D maybe TRBD1 (6 bases). CDR3 length: 15 residues. Trimming took off 8 bases at V and 3 bases at J, with 19 bases between the two ends. CDR1 SQVTM and CDR2 ANQGSEA come from the germline V gene. The CDR3, as DNA: TGCAGCCCTTCAGGGGTAGCTTTCGACACCGGGGAGCTGTTTTTT. Its translation: CSPSGVAFDTGELFF.

This clonotype was detected many times. The chain joins TRBV7-9 to TRBJ1-1; D is unresolved. The germline gives CDR1 SEHNR, CDR2 FQNEAQ (reference sequence). The ends were cut back, 2 bases at V and 4 bases at J, with 17 bases in the middle. This CDR3 spans 16 amino acids. The CDR3 is CASSLTGPGKGTEAFF. DNA of the CDR3: TGTGCCAGCAGCTTAACTGGGCCCGGTAAGGGCACTGAAGCTTTCTTT.

This clonotype was picked up many times. The chain joins TRBV25-1 to TRBJ2-2; 7 nucleotides agree with TRBD1. Germline V gene lookup returns CDR1 MGHDK and CDR2 SYGVNS. Trimming removed 1 base from V and 4 bases from J; junction bases left unmatched: 3. The CDR3 extends over 15 amino acids. The CDR3 reads CASSEWDSGTGELFF. The CDR3 region has the DNA TGTGCCAGCAGTGAATGGGACAGCGGCACCGGGGAGCTGTTTTTT.

Regarding this clonotype: A single base separates this from a much larger clone, so it may be a read error. CDR3: CASSLPEHTQETQYF. In DNA, the CDR3 is TGTGCCAGCAGCTTACCAGAGCATACCCAAGAGACCCAGTACTTC. The chain combines TRBV7-9 with TRBJ2-5; D is uncertain. V was pared by 2 bases and J by 1 base, with 11 bases between. CDR3 length: 15 amino acids. The germline V gene has CDR1 SEHNR and CDR2 FQNEAQ (reference sequence).

This clonotype came up many times. V and J are TRBV24-1 and TRBJ1-5; TRBD1 agrees at 9 bases. The germline V gene has CDR1 KGHDR and CDR2 SFDVKD. The CDR3 consists of 15 residues. Trimming at V came to 4 bases and at J to 9 bases, leaving 9 bases not matched to a gene. The CDR3 DNA reads TGTGCCACCAGTGAGGGAACAGGGGGCCTGGCGCCCCAGCATTTT. This codes for CATSEGTGGLAPQHF.

In its sample, this clonotype was seen a few times. The chain is built from TRBV12-3 or TRBV12-4 and TRBJ2-7, with D tentatively TRBD2 (5 bases). The CDR3 is 15 amino acids. V shed 5 bases and J shed 2 bases, with 16 bases lying between them. CDR3 nucleotides: TGTGCCAGCAGTCCCCACACTAGTACCGCCTACGAGCAGTACTTC. It is translated as CASSPHTSTAYEQYF.

This clonotype came up many times. The chain recombines TRBV29-1 with TRBJ1-2; 9 bases map to TRBD1. CDR3 length equals 11 residues. The V gene's germline CDR1 is SQVTM and CDR2 ANQGSEA. The J segment lost 7 bases and the V segment lost 7 bases, leaving 4 bases of the junction unmatched. The CDR3 coding sequence is TGCAGCGCCGGACAGGGGAGTGGCTACACCTTC. Protein sequence: CSAGQGSGYTF. Full variable domain (missing parts from reference TRBV29-1 and TRBJ1-2): SAVISQKPSRDICQRGTSLTIQCQVDSQVTMMFWYRQQPGQSLTLIATANQGSEATYESGFVIDKFPISRPNLTFSTLTVSNMSPEDSSIYLCSAGQGSGYTFGSGTRLTVV.